Listed here are 28 T cell receptor beta chains from one sample, sequenced in a study of identical twins. TCRdb reprocessed the 5' RACE reads with MiXCR, giving one entry per CDR3 protein. Of 500,000 to 700,000 distinct CDR3 sequences detected, just over 7% appear once; the ten largest clones hold 1.6%. This same sample was also part of a study on yellow fever vaccine responses in identical twins.

Sequenced material: PBMCs. The receptor set was obtained from a woman aged 18-30 years in good health.

This clonotype was counted between two and nine times. The chain uses TRBV6-1 and TRBJ1-6; TRBD1 might be the D (6 bases). The CDR3 runs 15 residues. Trimming left V 7 bases short and J 10 bases short, with 20 bases between. CDR1 and CDR2 from the germline V gene are MNHNS and SASEGT. The CDR3 loop reads CASTPGGSGESPLHF. In nucleotides, the CDR3 is TGTGCCAGCACCCCGGGGGGCTCAGGGGAGTCACCCCTCCACTTT.

The rearrangement links TRBV3-1 to TRBJ2-1; 12 bases fit TRBD2. Germline assignment: CDR1 LGHDT and CDR2 YNNKEL (reference sequence). The CDR3 covers 16 residues. V was clipped by 2 bases and J by 6 bases; unmatched bases: 5. The CDR3 DNA reads as TGTGCCAGCAGCCAACCACTAGCGGGAGGACGCAATGAGCAGTTCTTC. Encoded protein: CASSQPLAGGRNEQFF.

This clonotype was detected ten times or more. This chain links TRBV5-1 with TRBJ1-5; no clear D. CDR1 is SGHRS, CDR2 YFSETQ, per germline. The CDR3 runs to 14 residues. V was clipped by 0 bases and J by 8 bases, with 12 bases between them. The CDR3 DNA is TGCGCCAGCAGCTTGGATGGACTACAGAAGCCCCAGCATTTT. Residues: CASSLDGLQKPQHF. Looking up the rest from reference TRBV5-1 and TRBJ1-5 gives the full variable domain: KAGVTQTPRYLIKTRGQQVTLSCSPISGHRSVSWYQQTPGQGLQFLFEYFSETQRNKGNFPGRFSGRQFSNSRSEMNVSTLELGDSALYLCASSLDGLQKPQHFGDGTRLSIL.

V and J are TRBV5-1 and TRBJ2-6; 8 bases match TRBD2. The germline CDR1 and CDR2 sequences are SGHRS and YFSETQ. This CDR3 is 20 amino acids long. V lost 2 bases and J lost 0; bases outside the gene matches: 13. CDR3 sequence (DNA): TGCGCCAGCAGCTTTGCCGTGAGACTAGCGAAGGACTCTGGGGCCAACGTCCTGACTTTC. Its translation: CASSFAVRLAKDSGANVLTF.

This clonotype was recorded many times. This rearrangement joins TRBV12-3 or TRBV12-4 to TRBJ2-3, with D tentatively TRBD1 (6 bases). Trimming removed 2 bases at V and 5 bases at J, with 14 bases between. The CDR3 has 15 residues. The CDR3 nucleotides read TGTGCCAGCAGTTTACCAGGGGACGTGAAAGATACGCAGTATTTT. Residues: CASSLPGDVKDTQYF.

At least ten counts were recorded for this clonotype. J is TRBJ2-7 and V is TRBV28; D call uncertain. Trimming took 2 bases from V and 4 from J, leaving 6 bases between them. The CDR3 contains 12 residues. Per the germline V gene, CDR1 is MDHEN and CDR2 is SYDVKM. The CDR3 is CASSLAGYEQYV. CDR3 bases: TGTGCCAGCAGTTTAGCTGGGTACGAGCAGTACGTC.

This clonotype was seen only a few times. This rearrangement joins TRBV3-1 to TRBJ2-7; 14 nucleotides align to TRBD2. V shed 3 bases, J shed 7 bases, and the junction held 2 bases outside the gene matches. The CDR3 is 14 amino acids. Germline assignment: CDR1 LGHDT and CDR2 YNNKEL (reference sequence). The CDR3 spells CASSQGLAGVEQYV. The CDR3 bases are TGTGCCAGCAGCCAGGGACTAGCGGGGGTTGAGCAGTACGTC.

This clonotype came up a few times. This chain uses TRBV12-3 or TRBV12-4 with TRBJ1-5, with D uncertain. V lost 1 base to trimming and J lost 4 bases, with 11 bases between them. This CDR3 contains 15 residues. The CDR3 spells CASSLVGYANQPQHF. CDR3 DNA: TGTGCCAGCAGTTTAGTAGGGTACGCAAATCAGCCCCAGCATTTT.

This clonotype was counted only a few times. The CDR3 protein is CASSEGAGPSYEQYF. In nucleotides, the CDR3 is TGTGCCAGCAGTGAGGGTGCCGGGCCCTCCTACGAGCAGTACTTC. This chain links TRBV2 with TRBJ2-7, with D hard to call. The CDR3 contains 15 residues. CDR1 is SNHLY, CDR2 FYNNEI, per germline. V was pared by 3 bases and J by 0 bases, with 12 bases between.

This clonotype has at least ten counts. The chain uses TRBV12-3 or TRBV12-4 and TRBJ2-1, with 8 bases that match TRBD2. The CDR3 sequence is 13 residues long. Losses at the gene ends were 10 bases for V and 4 bases for J; bases not matched to a gene: 6. The DNA for the CDR3 is TGTGCCACGACGGGAGGGAGGTACAATGAGCAGTTCTTC. Protein sequence: CATTGGRYNEQFF.

The table lists this clonotype with a few counts. The genes are TRBV20-1 and TRBJ2-3; D not resolved. The CDR3 contains 11 residues. V lost 4 bases and J lost 0, with 2 bases in between. Germline V gene data show CDR1 as DFQATT and CDR2 as SNEGSKA (reference sequence). The CDR3 spells CSATSTDTQYF. The CDR3 DNA reads as TGCAGTGCTACAAGCACAGATACGCAGTATTTT.

The chain has TRBV18 and TRBJ2-5, with 8 nucleotides matching TRBD1. The V gene end was trimmed by 6 bases and the J gene end by 4 bases; junction bases not matched to a gene: 4. CDR3 size: 13 residues. CDR1 KGHSH and CDR2 LQKENI come from the germline V gene. The CDR3 DNA sequence: TGTGCCAGCTCTTCGACAGGGGTAGAGACCCAGTACTTC. Protein: CASSSTGVETQYF.

This clonotype appeared a few times. The chain links TRBV27 to TRBJ1-2; the D is unclear. CDR1 MNHEY and CDR2 SMNVEV come from the germline V gene (reference sequence). The CDR3 is 15 amino acids. V shed 0 bases and J shed 4 bases, with 12 bases lying between them. CDR3 nucleotides: TGTGCCAGCAGTTTATCGACGACGCCCCTCTATGGCTACACCTTC. It yields the protein CASSLSTTPLYGYTF.

This chain joins TRBV19 and TRBJ1-2, with no clear D. Germline CDR1 and CDR2: LNHDA and SQIVND (reference sequence). V was cut by 1 base and J by 0 bases, with 9 bases left in between. The CDR3 consists of 15 residues. The CDR3 sequence: CASSIAARANYGYTF. CDR3 DNA sequence: TGTGCCAGTAGTATAGCCGCCAGAGCTAACTATGGCTACACCTTC.

The genes are TRBV3-1 and TRBJ2-1, with a weak D call TRBD2 (5 bases). V was clipped by 1 base and J by 6 bases, with 13 bases between them. The CDR3 runs 15 residues. Germline CDR1 reads LGHDT; CDR2 reads YNNKEL (reference sequence). In DNA form, the CDR3 reads TGTGCCAGCAGCCAAGGGGCTAGCTATAGCAATGAGCAGTTCTTC. This translates into CASSQGASYSNEQFF.

CDR3 sequence reads: CASSEEGGNEQFF. CDR3 nucleotides: TGTGCCAGCAGTGAAGAAGGGGGCAATGAGCAGTTCTTC. The chain is built from TRBV6-1 and TRBJ2-1; TRBD1 is a possible D gene (6 bases). The CDR3 sequence is 13 residues long. CDR1 MNHNS and CDR2 SASEGT come from the germline V gene. The ends were cut back, 1 base at V and 6 bases at J, with 7 bases in the middle.

The CDR3 coding sequence is TGCGCCAGCAGCGACCGACAGGGGGCTCACGAGCAGTACTTC. This translates into CASSDRQGAHEQYF. The chain has TRBV5-1 and TRBJ2-7, with 10 bases fitting TRBD1. CDR3 length: 14 residues. The junction had 6 bases not matched to a gene; V was cut back by 4 bases and J by 5 bases. Germline V gene data show CDR1 as SGHRS and CDR2 as YFSETQ.

Only a few counts were recorded for this clonotype. V and J are TRBV5-1 and TRBJ2-5; 10 bases are shared with TRBD1. The CDR3 is made up of 15 amino acids. V was clipped by 4 bases and J by 2 bases; unmatched bases: 5. Germline values: CDR1 SGHRS, CDR2 YFSETQ. The CDR3 nucleotides read TGCGCCAGCAGCCGCCCGGACAGGGGGCAAGAGACCCAGTACTTC. Its protein is CASSRPDRGQETQYF.

This clonotype was seen repeatedly, ten times or more. The chain is built from TRBV12-3 or TRBV12-4 and TRBJ1-1; a possible D gene is TRBD1 (5 bases). The CDR3 covers 14 residues. The V gene lost 5 bases and the J gene lost 0 bases, with 10 bases spanning the gap. In DNA, the CDR3 is TGTGCCAGCAGTCCGGGACCGATGAACACTGAAGCTTTCTTT. It yields the protein CASSPGPMNTEAFF.

This clonotype has a count of ten or more. The chain has TRBV7-9 and TRBJ1-4; no reliable D call. Trimming shortened V by 4 bases and J by 8 bases, and 14 bases separated the two germline ends. The CDR3 consists of 14 residues. CDR1 and CDR2 from the germline V gene are SEHNR and FQNEAQ (reference sequence). This CDR3 reads CASSSDRSREKLFF. CDR3 nucleotides: TGTGCCAGCAGCTCGGACCGCAGCAGGGAAAAACTGTTTTTT.

This clonotype was seen repeatedly, ten times or more. The chain combines TRBV5-5 with TRBJ1-4; 7 nucleotides agree with TRBD1. With V trimmed by 6 bases and J by 2 bases, 7 bases remained unmatched. The CDR3 is 15 amino acids. Germline V CDR1 and CDR2: SGHKS, YYEKEE (reference sequence). CDR3 region: CASNQGDRTNEKLFF. Here the CDR3 DNA reads TGTGCCAGCAACCAGGGGGACCGCACTAATGAAAAACTGTTTTTT.

This clonotype has at least ten counts. The chain carries TRBV12-3 or TRBV12-4 and TRBJ2-1; unclear D gene. V shed 2 bases and J shed 9 bases, with 8 bases lying between them. This CDR3 has 12 residues. The CDR3 sequence is CASSLFKIEQFF. The CDR3 bases are TGTGCCAGCAGTTTATTCAAGATTGAGCAGTTCTTC.

This clonotype turned up a few times. V usage is TRBV6-5 and J usage is TRBJ1-2, with D possibly TRBD1 on 5 matching bases. Germline loops: CDR1 MNHEY, CDR2 SVGAGI. This CDR3 contains 15 residues. V gave up 3 bases and J gave up 3 bases, with 14 bases separating them. The CDR3 is CASSYWGGDYYGYTF. The CDR3 DNA reads TGTGCCAGCAGTTATTGGGGAGGGGACTACTATGGCTACACCTTC.

With respect to this clonotype: A much larger clone differs from this one at a single base, so this may be a read error. The CDR3 protein is CATSDQGRNEQFF. CDR3 in DNA: TGTGCCACCAGTGACCAGGGTCGGAATGAGCAGTTCTTC. The chain employs TRBV24-1 and TRBJ2-1; possible D gene TRBD1, 5 bases. Germline V gene sequence: CDR1 KGHDR, CDR2 SFDVKD. This CDR3 is 13 amino acids long. Trimming stripped 4 bases from V and 7 bases from J, with 10 bases between.

The chain couples TRBV19 to TRBJ1-5; D call uncertain. Germline V lookup: CDR1 LNHDA, CDR2 SQIVND (reference sequence). The V end was cut by 3 bases, the J end by 3 bases, with 3 bases between. The CDR3 is made up of 12 amino acids. CDR3 residues: CASSMVNQPQHF. In DNA form, the CDR3 reads TGTGCCAGTAGTATGGTCAATCAGCCCCAGCATTTT.

In its sample, this clonotype was seen many times. The rearrangement uses TRBV20-1 and TRBJ2-1; 8 positions match TRBD1. V lost 3 bases, J lost 6 bases, and 13 bases stayed unmatched. CDR3 length equals 16 residues. Per germline, CDR1 DFQATT and CDR2 SNEGSKA (reference sequence). CDR3 residues: CSARKPGQVAINEQFF. The CDR3, as DNA: TGCAGTGCTAGGAAGCCGGGACAGGTTGCCATCAATGAGCAGTTCTTC.

This clonotype occurred many times. The V gene is TRBV29-1, the J gene TRBJ2-3; the D is unclear. CDR3 length equals 17 residues. The V gene lost 5 bases and the J gene lost 2 bases, with 23 bases spanning the gap. Germline-derived CDR1 and CDR2 are SQVTM and ANQGSEA. In nucleotides, the CDR3 is TGCAGCGTTCAATTCCCCTATGCTGGGGTCGCCACAGATACGCAGTATTTT. Its protein product is CSVQFPYAGVATDTQYF.

This clonotype was detected only a few times. The chain links TRBV6-5 to TRBJ1-6; no reliable D call. The CDR3 covers 14 residues. Germline CDR1 reads MNHEY; CDR2 reads SVGAGI. V lost 4 bases, J lost 2 bases, and 6 bases lay in between. The CDR3 loop reads CASSSGTYNSPLHF. CDR3 sequence (DNA): TGTGCCAGCAGTTCCGGGACCTATAATTCACCCCTCCACTTT.